This T cell receptor beta chain was retrieved from a study of T cells expressing NK-cell markers. Turning to the study itself: It was from sorted CD3+CD56+NKG2C+, CD3+CD56+NKG2C- and CD3+CD56-NKG2C+ T cells that TCR beta repertoires came. Study-wide points: Evidence did not settle whether expanded NKG2C+ T cell clones targeted HCMV.

CDR3 length equals 15 residues. Looked up from germline, CDR1 is SNHLY and CDR2 is FYNNEI. TCRdb re-called the 5' RACE reads and shows each CDR3 protein once, DNA omitted. The sample table includes around 180,000 distinct CDR3 sequences. Concerning this clonotype: Its antigen is as yet unknown.

The sample consisted of blood T cells: a sorted CD56 or NKG2C T cell subset, CD4+ or CD8+ T cells, or bulk PBMC T cells (not recorded which). The chain recombines TRBV2 with TRBJ2-3. The origin of this receptor is a man aged 18 to 70 in good health. The CDR3 spells CASSEPLASADTQYF.